Listed below are T cell receptor beta chains from one sample, sequenced in a study of T-cell reconstitution after alpha-beta-depleted transplantation in children. TCRdb re-called the PCR reads with MiXCR, one entry per CDR3 protein. Of about 500,000 distinct CDR3 sequences in the sample, 30% to 35% were seen once. The input for sequencing was PBMCs from the stem cell graft donor, taken from the stem cell graft. The receptors shown here come from a human donor who donated a stem cell graft to a child with aplastic anemia. Both conserved end residues are part of each CDR3. Fields, in order: V gene, J gene, CDR3 protein.

TRBV24-1	TRBJ2-6	CATSPNAGGPLGANVLTF
TRBV5-1	TRBJ2-5	CASSAFGETQYF
TRBV12-3/TRBV12-4	TRBJ2-7	CASSFGNGAYEQYF
TRBV12-3/TRBV12-4	TRBJ2-7	CASKLVLGEQYF
TRBV27	TRBJ1-2	CASSSQAYGVYGYTF
TRBV9	TRBJ2-5	CASSADTFQETQYF
TRBV5-1	TRBJ2-1	CASSLVLGSGANEQFF
TRBV6-1	TRBJ2-7	CASSRMGASYEQYF
TRBV12-3/TRBV12-4	TRBJ2-1	CASSRLALEQFF
TRBV7-8	TRBJ1-2	CASSLGTGLNYGYTF
TRBV20-1	TRBJ1-6	CSARGGQGSSYNSPLHF
TRBV6-4	TRBJ2-1	CASSRESGNSNEQFF
TRBV5-1	TRBJ1-4	CASSLSGPSRTNEKLFF
TRBV5-1	TRBJ1-1	CASSQGDRGPLNTEAFF
TRBV7-9	TRBJ2-1	CASSRWTSGRINEQFF
TRBV5-5	TRBJ2-2	CASSFTPRTGNTGELFF
TRBV10-3	TRBJ2-3	CAISMRASTDTQYF
TRBV7-2	TRBJ2-5	CASSYGPIQETQYF
TRBV19	TRBJ2-3	CASSGQGSTDTQYF
TRBV7-8	TRBJ1-5	CASSLARQFNQPQHF
TRBV7-2	TRBJ1-1	CASSLQRGGRAEAFF
TRBV7-2	TRBJ2-3	CASSPPPRDTQYF
TRBV7-8	TRBJ2-5	CASSVSGIIGLETQYF
TRBV28	TRBJ2-7	CASSLNYSGEQYF
TRBV6-1	TRBJ2-1	CASSSNGPYNEQFF
TRBV5-1	TRBJ2-7	CASSRTGTSGEQYF
TRBV12-3/TRBV12-4	TRBJ2-5	CASSTTNAIQRGETQYF
TRBV15	TRBJ2-3	CATSRGRGSGTDTQYF
TRBV24-1	TRBJ2-2	CATSDPGQRSGELFF
TRBV15	TRBJ2-7	CATSGTSSYEQYF
TRBV29-1	TRBJ1-2	CSVVPGQGADGYTF
TRBV15	TRBJ2-3	CATSRTGDTQYF
TRBV20-1	TRBJ2-3	CSASSSGRPCTDTQYF
TRBV2	TRBJ2-1	CASSLRTSGRSSYNEQFF
TRBV28	TRBJ1-5	CASSGDLNQPQHF
TRBV29-1	TRBJ1-1	CSVVGPHMNTEAFF
TRBV7-9	TRBJ2-1	CASSPGASRNEQFF
TRBV7-9	TRBJ2-4	CASSSGLAGETTNIQYF
TRBV20-1	TRBJ1-1	CSARDPPNTEAFF
TRBV12-3/TRBV12-4	TRBJ2-1	CASSLSGTAFYNEQFF
TRBV5-6	TRBJ2-4	CASSLPDGNIQYF
TRBV7-2	TRBJ2-1	CASSFRAGGSYNEQFF
TRBV4-3	TRBJ2-1	CASSPSLLSYNEQFF
TRBV11-2	TRBJ1-1	CASHWAGDSNTEAFF
TRBV24-1	TRBJ2-1	CATSDGTYNEQFF
TRBV10-3	TRBJ1-5	CAISRGDSNQPQHF
TRBV30	TRBJ1-2	CAWSPDGYYGYTF
TRBV20-1	TRBJ2-3	CSAPAVGAGYPQYF
TRBV12-3/TRBV12-4	TRBJ1-1	CASSLAGARTEAFF
TRBV15	TRBJ2-2	CATSREGNTGELFF
TRBV7-6	TRBJ2-7	CASSLSDSLTYEQYF
TRBV6-1	TRBJ2-1	CASTAGTPSYNEQFF
TRBV20-1	TRBJ2-7	CSVVPPANSYEQYF
TRBV6-1	TRBJ2-1	CASSTGLAGAYNEQFF
TRBV30	TRBJ1-5	CAWSNAHQPQHF